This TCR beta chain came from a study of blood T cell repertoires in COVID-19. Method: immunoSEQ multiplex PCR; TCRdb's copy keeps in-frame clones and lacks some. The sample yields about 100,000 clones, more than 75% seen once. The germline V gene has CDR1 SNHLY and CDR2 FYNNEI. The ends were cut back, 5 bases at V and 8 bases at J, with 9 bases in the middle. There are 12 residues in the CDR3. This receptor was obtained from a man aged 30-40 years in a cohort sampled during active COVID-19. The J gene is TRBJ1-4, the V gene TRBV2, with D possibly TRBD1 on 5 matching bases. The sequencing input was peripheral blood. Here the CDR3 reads CASSNYREKLFF. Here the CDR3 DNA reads TGTGCCAGCAGTAATTACAGGGAAAAACTGTTTTTT. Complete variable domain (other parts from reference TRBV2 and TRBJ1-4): EPEVTQTPSHQVTQMGQEVILRCVPISNHLYFYWYRQILGQKVEFLVSFYNNEISEKSEIFDDQFSVERPDGSNFTLKIRSTKLEDSAMYFCASSNYREKLFFGSGTQLSVL.